The subject of this entry is one T cell receptor beta chain. What it binds is unknown. This specimen belongs to a study of cytomegalovirus exposure and HLA in healthy donors. General study points: One later analysis, an examination of the 90 to 150 validation repertoires, found that first-cohort TCR clusters tended to co-occur in them. In vitro assays verified that a few CMV-associated chains recognized CMV antigens specifically.

Using immunoSEQ multiplex PCR, the repertoire was profiled, and TCRdb retains in-frame clones only, with some absent. The sample records tens of thousands of clones, approximately 97% being singletons. The CDR3 runs 17 residues. The V gene's germline CDR1 is SGHAT and CDR2 FQDESV (reference sequence). V lost 4 bases to trimming and J lost 6 bases; unmatched junction nucleotides: 17. This TCR derives from a man younger than 35 in good health and CMV-seronegative. The sample was PBMCs. V and J are TRBV11-1 and TRBJ2-7, with 8 nucleotides matching TRBD1. The CDR3 spells CASSSPIGQGFFVEQYF. Here the CDR3 DNA reads TGTGCCAGCAGCTCGCCTATTGGACAGGGATTCTTCGTCGAGCAGTACTTC. Variable domain in full (rest from reference TRBV11-1 and TRBJ2-7): EAEVAQSPRYKITEKSQAVAFWCDPISGHATLYWYRQILGQGPELLVQFQDESVVDDSQLPKDRFSAERLKGVDSTLKIQPAELGDSAMYLCASSSPIGQGFFVEQYFGPGTRLTVT.